Sequencing of this T cell receptor (beta chain) was carried out in a study of cytomegalovirus exposure and HLA in healthy donors. Each donor was nominally healthy when sampled (though unrecorded immune exposures were likely). The germline CDR1 and CDR2 sequences are SGHTA and FQGNSA. This CDR3 spans 13 amino acids. Trimming took off 3 bases at V and 3 bases at J, with 8 bases between the two ends. 13 Jbeta primers and 60 Vbeta primers were used for the PCR. The method was immunoSEQ multiplex PCR; TCRdb's version includes in-frame clones alone and lacks a portion of them. The sample has around 120,000 clones; more than 60% are singletons. The study's findings and limits: Links to common viral pathogens appeared, in a later analysis, for several of the most significant clusters. Researchers left out some V segments, among them TRBV6-2 and TRBV6-3, as indistinguishable.

Notes on this clone: Its target is unknown.

This TCR came from a woman in her 40s in good health and CMV-seronegative. The chain carries TRBV7-2 and TRBJ1-2; D is uncertain. Sequenced input: PBMCs. The CDR3, as DNA: TGTGCCAGCAGCTTCGGGGTAGACTATGGCTACACCTTC. It codes for CASSFGVDYGYTF.